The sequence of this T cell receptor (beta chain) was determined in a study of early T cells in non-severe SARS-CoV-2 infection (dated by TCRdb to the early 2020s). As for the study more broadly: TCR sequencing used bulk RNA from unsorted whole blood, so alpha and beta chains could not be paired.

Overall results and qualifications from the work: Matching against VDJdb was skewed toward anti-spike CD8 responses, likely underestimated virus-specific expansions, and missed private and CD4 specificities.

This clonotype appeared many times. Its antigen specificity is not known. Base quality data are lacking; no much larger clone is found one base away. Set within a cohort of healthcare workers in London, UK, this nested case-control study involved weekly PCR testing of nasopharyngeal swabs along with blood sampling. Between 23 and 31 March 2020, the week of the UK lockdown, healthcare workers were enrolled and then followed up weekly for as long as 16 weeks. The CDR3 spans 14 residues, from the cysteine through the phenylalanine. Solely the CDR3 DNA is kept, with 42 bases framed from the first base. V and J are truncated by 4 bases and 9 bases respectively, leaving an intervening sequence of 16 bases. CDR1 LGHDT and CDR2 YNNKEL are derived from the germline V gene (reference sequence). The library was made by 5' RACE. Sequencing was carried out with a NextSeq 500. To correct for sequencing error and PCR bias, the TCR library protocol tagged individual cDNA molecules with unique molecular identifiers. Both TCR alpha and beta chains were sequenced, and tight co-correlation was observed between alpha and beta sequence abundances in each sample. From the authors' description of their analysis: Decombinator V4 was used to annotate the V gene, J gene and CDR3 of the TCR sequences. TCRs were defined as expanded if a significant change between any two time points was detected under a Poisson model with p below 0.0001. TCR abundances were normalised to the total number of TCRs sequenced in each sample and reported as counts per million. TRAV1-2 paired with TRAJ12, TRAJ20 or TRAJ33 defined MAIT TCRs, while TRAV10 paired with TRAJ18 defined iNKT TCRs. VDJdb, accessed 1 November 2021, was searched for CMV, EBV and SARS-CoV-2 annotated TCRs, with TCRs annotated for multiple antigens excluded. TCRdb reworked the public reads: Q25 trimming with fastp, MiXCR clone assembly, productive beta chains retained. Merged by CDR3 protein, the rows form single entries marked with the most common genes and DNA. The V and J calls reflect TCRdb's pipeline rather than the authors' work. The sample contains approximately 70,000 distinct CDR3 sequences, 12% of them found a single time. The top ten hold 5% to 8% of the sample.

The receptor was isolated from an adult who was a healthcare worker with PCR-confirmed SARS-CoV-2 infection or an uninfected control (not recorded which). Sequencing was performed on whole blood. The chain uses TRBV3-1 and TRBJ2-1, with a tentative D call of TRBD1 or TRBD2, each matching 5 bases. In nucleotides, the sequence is TGTGCCAGCAGCCTACCGGGGCTGCCGCGTGAGCAGTTCTTC. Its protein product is CASSLPGLPREQFF.